A single sample is the source of the 28 T cell receptor beta chains below, sequenced in a study of OX40 agonist ivuxolimab in advanced cancers. Using immunoSEQ multiplex PCR, the repertoire was profiled, and TCRdb retains in-frame clones only, with some absent. This sample has roughly 89,000 clones; 85% to 90% occur once, and the top ten carry around 7%. The sample in question was CD4+ or CD8+ T cells sorted from blood, obtained in a trial of the OX40 agonist ivuxolimab. These receptors were obtained from an adult with an advanced solid tumor such as melanoma, head and neck, liver or kidney cancer.

The chain couples TRBV5-4 to TRBJ2-3, with 10 bases matching TRBD2. V lost 4 bases, J lost 3 bases, and 8 bases stayed unmatched. This CDR3 spans 16 amino acids. Germline CDR1 reads SGHNT; CDR2 reads YYREEE (reference sequence). CDR3 nucleotides: TGTGCCAGCAGCCAAGAACGACTAGCGGGTACAGATACGCAGTATTTT. It yields the protein CASSQERLAGTDTQYF. Supplemented by reference TRBV5-4 and TRBJ2-3, the full variable domain reads ETGVTQSPTHLIKTRGQQVTLRCSSQSGHNTVSWYQQALGQGPQFIFQYYREEENGRGNFPPRFSGLQFPNYSSELNVNALELDDSALYLCASSQERLAGTDTQYFGPGTRLTVL.

This chain connects TRBV5-5 to TRBJ1-4; weak D call: TRBD1 (5 bases). CDR1 and CDR2 (germline): SGHKS, YYEKEE (reference sequence). This CDR3 spans 15 amino acids. V shed 2 bases and J shed 3 bases, with 11 bases lying between them. CDR3: CASSLGSGANEKLFF. CDR3 nucleotides: TGTGCCAGCAGCTTAGGGTCGGGGGCTAATGAAAAACTGTTTTTT.

The genes are TRBV5-4 and TRBJ2-7, with a weak D call TRBD1 (7 bases). This CDR3 has 16 amino acids. Germline-derived CDR1 and CDR2 are SGHNT and YYREEE (reference sequence). Trimming stripped 0 bases from V and 1 base from J, with 14 bases between. The CDR3 nucleotides read TGTGCCAGCAGCTTGGGCGGGGCAGGGGGGTCCTACGAGCAGTACTTC. Its translation: CASSLGGAGGSYEQYF.

V is TRBV2 and J is TRBJ2-6, with 7 bases aligning to TRBD1. Germline V CDR1 and CDR2: SNHLY, FYNNEI. After removal of 1 base from V and 3 bases from J, the junction contained 6 bases not matched to a gene. CDR3 length equals 17 residues. CDR3 protein: CASSEVRGIGGANVLTF. The DNA of the CDR3 is TGTGCCAGCAGTGAAGTCAGGGGGATAGGTGGGGCCAACGTCCTGACTTTC.

The chain has TRBV7-9 and TRBJ2-3; D may correspond to TRBD1 or TRBD2 (7 bases each). The germline gives CDR1 SEHNR, CDR2 FQNEAQ (reference sequence). Trimming shortened V by 3 bases and J by 11 bases, and 18 bases separated the two germline ends. CDR3 length equals 14 residues. The CDR3 spells CASSLTGREPEQYF. In nucleotides, the CDR3 is TGTGCCAGCAGCTTGACAGGGCGGGAGCCGGAGCAGTATTTT.

The gene calls are TRBV7-6 and TRBJ2-3; D is ambiguous. Per the germline V gene, CDR1 is SGHVS and CDR2 is FNYEAQ. V was pared by 2 bases and J by 0 bases, with 24 bases between. CDR3 length equals 20 residues. CDR3 residues: CASSLSEIDYYELSTDTQYF. DNA of the CDR3: TGTGCCAGCAGCTTAAGTGAAATCGATTATTATGAACTTAGCACAGATACGCAGTATTTT.

J is TRBJ2-3 and V is TRBV30, with D possibly matching TRBD2 (6 bases). Trimming left V 4 bases short and J 2 bases short, with 13 bases between. Germline V gene data show CDR1 as GTSNPN and CDR2 as SVGIG (reference sequence). The CDR3 has 14 amino acids. The CDR3 sequence is CAWNGPGVTDTQYF. The CDR3, as DNA: TGTGCCTGGAATGGGCCGGGGGTCACAGATACGCAGTATTTT.

The rearrangement joins TRBV5-1 to TRBJ2-1; D is unclear. Trimming took 7 bases from V and 4 from J, leaving 15 bases between them. Per the germline V gene, CDR1 is SGHRS and CDR2 is YFSETQ. The CDR3 runs to 14 residues. The CDR3 protein is CASEAQPGYNEQFF. CDR3 nucleotides: TGCGCCAGCGAGGCCCAACCTGGTTACAATGAGCAGTTCTTC.

As to this clone: This same CDR3 is encoded by further DNA sequences in the sample. The CDR3 protein is CASTTRQGVQYF. CDR3 nucleotide sequence: TGTGCCAGCACCACACGACAGGGCGTACAGTACTTC. V is TRBV6-5 and J is TRBJ2-7; 7 bases map to TRBD1. Germline values: CDR1 MNHEY, CDR2 SVGAGI. V lost 7 bases and J lost 10; bases outside the gene matches: 10. The CDR3 covers 12 residues.

V usage is TRBV7-6 and J usage is TRBJ2-7, with TRBD1 matching 10 bases. The CDR3 has 15 residues. V dropped 3 bases and J dropped 2; count of bases not matched to a gene: 4. The germline CDR1 and CDR2 sequences are SGHVS and FNYEAQ. The chain's CDR3 is CASSFGTGAAYEQYF. The CDR3 DNA sequence: TGTGCCAGCAGCTTCGGGACAGGGGCTGCCTACGAGCAGTACTTC.

The chain has TRBV5-1 and TRBJ1-3; D unclear. Per germline, CDR1 SGHRS and CDR2 YFSETQ. V gave up 0 bases and J gave up 3 bases, with 13 bases separating them. This CDR3 region has 16 residues. CDR3 sequence: CASSLEAGRRGNTIYF. CDR3 sequence (DNA): TGCGCCAGCAGCTTGGAGGCAGGACGGCGTGGAAACACCATATATTTT.

CDR3 in amino acids: CASSELAATGELFF. CDR3 in DNA: TGTGCCAGCAGTGAGCTAGCCGCCACCGGGGAGCTGTTTTTT. The chain uses TRBV6-4 and TRBJ2-2, with a weak D call TRBD2 (5 bases). The CDR3 spans 14 residues. V shed 3 bases and J shed 4 bases, with 9 bases lying between them. Germline CDR1 and CDR2: MRHNA and SNTAGT.

V is TRBV7-3 and J is TRBJ1-6; D ambiguous. With 1 base removed from V and 7 bases from J, the gap between germline ends came to 11 bases. The CDR3 extends over 15 amino acids. Looked up from germline, CDR1 is SGHTA and CDR2 is FQGTGA. The CDR3 DNA sequence: TGTGCCAGCAGCTTAAGCGGGAAGCAGAATTCACCCCTCCACTTT. Amino acids: CASSLSGKQNSPLHF.

V is TRBV4-1 and J is TRBJ1-3; 7 nucleotides agree with TRBD1. The CDR3 contains 20 residues. CDR1 and CDR2 from the germline V gene are MGHRA and YSYEKL. V was clipped by 1 base and J by 0 bases; unmatched bases: 15. CDR3: CASSQAGGGSGAHSGNTIYF. For the CDR3, the DNA is TGCGCCAGCAGCCAAGCAGGGGGGGGCTCTGGGGCCCACTCTGGAAACACCATATATTTT.

This clone has just one count. This chain connects TRBV7-9 to TRBJ1-2, with no clear D. Trimming took off 0 bases at V and 2 bases at J, with 7 bases between the two ends. CDR1 is SEHNR and CDR2 is FQNEAQ in the germline V gene (reference sequence). The CDR3 is made up of 14 amino acids. The CDR3: CASSLAQVNYGYTF. The CDR3 bases are TGTGCCAGCAGCTTAGCGCAGGTCAACTATGGCTACACCTTC.

The CDR3 is CASSPGSGEQYF. For the CDR3, the DNA is TGTGCCAGCTCACCCGGGTCCGGCGAGCAGTACTTC. The V and J genes are TRBV18 and TRBJ2-7, with D unclear. Germline-derived CDR1 and CDR2 are KGHSH and LQKENI. The V and J ends lost 3 bases and 6 bases respectively, with 9 bases between them. The CDR3 runs to 12 residues.

The chain joins TRBV4-1 to TRBJ2-7, with D possibly matching TRBD1 (5 bases). Germline lookup yields CDR1 MGHRA and CDR2 YSYEKL. The V end was cut by 2 bases, the J end by 4 bases, with 9 bases between. The CDR3 sequence is 13 residues long. The DNA of the CDR3 is TGCGCCAGCAGCCAACAGGGCTATTACGAGCAGTACTTC. Its protein product is CASSQQGYYEQYF.

In DNA, the CDR3 is TGTGCCAGCAGTGGAACAGGGGGGCATAATGAAAAACTGTTTTTT. Its protein product is CASSGTGGHNEKLFF. This chain joins TRBV6-1 and TRBJ1-4; 8 nucleotides agree with TRBD1. Germline CDR1 and CDR2: MNHNS and SASEGT. The J segment lost 4 bases and the V segment lost 4 bases, leaving 5 bases of the junction unmatched. This CDR3 region has 15 residues.

The table lists this clone with a count of one. The DNA for the CDR3 is TGCGCCAGCAGCCCGAACCCGGATTACTCGAACACTGAAGCTTTCTTT. It codes for CASSPNPDYSNTEAFF. The gene calls are TRBV5-1 and TRBJ1-1; D gene unclear. Germline V gives CDR1 SGHRS, CDR2 YFSETQ. CDR3 length equals 16 residues. V was cut by 4 bases and J by 1 base, with 17 bases left in between.

This rearrangement joins TRBV18 to TRBJ1-2, with unresolved D. The CDR3 has 15 residues. Germline V gives CDR1 KGHSH, CDR2 LQKENI. Trimming cost V 6 bases and J 0 bases, with 14 bases left between them. DNA of the CDR3: TGTGCCAGCTCTGACGGGAAGGGAACTAACTATGGCTACACCTTC. Encoded protein: CASSDGKGTNYGYTF.

This rearrangement joins TRBV5-4 to TRBJ2-3; perhaps D is TRBD1 or TRBD2 (6 bases each). Trimming left V 5 bases short and J 6 bases short, with 13 bases between. Germline V gene data show CDR1 as SGHNT and CDR2 as YYREEE (reference sequence). CDR3 length: 13 residues. This CDR3 reads CASSPRGADTQYF. The CDR3 DNA sequence: TGTGCCAGCAGTCCGAGGGGGGCGGATACGCAGTATTTT.

This chain joins TRBV28 and TRBJ1-5; D remains unclear. Per germline, CDR1 MDHEN and CDR2 SYDVKM. V lost 8 bases and J 6 bases, leaving 2 bases between the germline ends. The CDR3 covers 9 residues. The CDR3 nucleotides are TGTGCCAGCGGTCAGCCCCAGCATTTT. Translating gives CASGQPQHF.

The chain is built from TRBV19 and TRBJ1-1; 7 nucleotides align to TRBD1. The CDR3 length is 14 residues. V gave up 3 bases and J gave up 3 bases; unmatched junction bases: 4. Germline lookup yields CDR1 LNHDA and CDR2 SQIVND (reference sequence). CDR3 region: CASSIGTAYTEAFF. CDR3 coding DNA: TGTGCCAGTAGTATTGGGACAGCTTACACTGAAGCTTTCTTT.

The chain carries TRBV28 and TRBJ2-1; 7 bases align to TRBD2. Germline CDR1 and CDR2: MDHEN and SYDVKM. V lost 3 bases and J lost 6; bases outside the gene matches: 5. This CDR3 has 14 amino acids. CDR3 sequence (DNA): TGTGCCAGCAGTTTGGAGGGAGGGCCCAATGAGCAGTTCTTC. It specifies CASSLEGGPNEQFF.

The chain joins TRBV28 to TRBJ2-1; D not resolved. The germline V gene has CDR1 MDHEN and CDR2 SYDVKM. The CDR3 spans 12 residues. Between the trimmed V and J ends, which lost 2 bases and 5 bases, there was a span of 4 bases. The DNA for the CDR3 is TGTGCCAGCAGTTTAGCGGACAATGAGCAGTTCTTC. Its protein product is CASSLADNEQFF.

This rearrangement joins TRBV14 to TRBJ2-3; 8 bases agree with TRBD2. CDR3 length: 13 amino acids. Germline CDR1 and CDR2: SGHDN and FVKESK. The V gene end was trimmed by 0 bases and the J gene end by 14 bases; junction bases not matched to a gene: 7. CDR3 bases: TGTGCCAGCAGCCAAGAGGAAAGCGGGAGTAGGTATTTT. It translates to CASSQEESGSRYF.

The chain links TRBV7-3 to TRBJ2-1; D is uncertain. The germline gives CDR1 SGHTA, CDR2 FQGTGA. V shed 4 bases and J shed 7 bases, with 14 bases lying between them. The CDR3 spans 14 residues. CDR3 loop: CASSSGVGFNEQFF. The DNA for the CDR3 is TGTGCCAGCAGCTCTGGGGTGGGGTTTAATGAGCAGTTCTTC.

This chain joins TRBV6-9 and TRBJ1-1; D is unresolved. Between the trimmed V and J ends, which lost 2 bases and 10 bases, there was a span of 23 bases. This CDR3 has 16 amino acids. Per germline, CDR1 MNHGY and CDR2 SVAAGI. CDR3: CASSYTSKPGGWRAFF. CDR3 in DNA: TGTGCCAGCAGTTATACCTCCAAACCAGGAGGCTGGCGAGCTTTCTTT.